This note documents a single T cell receptor beta chain sequence. The clone's antigen remains unknown. Base qualities are not recorded, but no much larger clone differs from it by a single base. Trimming takes 1 base from V and 9 bases from J, and the germline ends sit 7 bases apart. CDR1 and CDR2 are read off the germline V gene as MDHEN and SYDVKM. Spanning cysteine to phenylalanine, the CDR3 consists of 12 amino acids. Just the 36-base CDR3 DNA is kept, in frame starting at base 1. The cohort was made up of roughly 670 healthy bone marrow donors. At the time of sampling, every cohort member was nominally healthy, though immune exposures that went unrecorded were likely present. The donor tested CMV seronegative and was one of the 352 seronegative cohort members. A peripheral blood sample was collected from each donor, and TCR beta sequencing was performed on peripheral blood mononuclear cells. The Qiagen DNeasy Blood Extraction Kit was used to extract genomic DNA from the blood cell samples.

The sample belongs to a study of cytomegalovirus exposure and HLA in healthy donors (dated 2017 in TCRdb). General notes on the study: According to an earlier analysis of a few hundred of the donors, some 180 million T cells yielded 117 million unique TCR beta sequences and roughly 280 Gb of sequence data. The study was designed to test whether signatures of past pathogen exposure could be identified by cataloging public T cell receptors. Of the approximately 370 genotyped donors, more than 75% were placed in the genetic ancestry cluster associated with self-reported Caucasian donors. The study used immunosequencing to profile the T cell repertoires of under 700 subjects and linked those repertoires to cytomegalovirus serostatus. Donor age, sex, ethnicity and CMV serostatus were collected together with the repertoire data. In addition to the first cohort of about 650 subjects, a separate validation cohort of 120 different subjects was used. An early release that covered 640 HLA-typed donors contained about 300 gigabases of sequencing data and tens of millions of unique TCR sequences. To predict cytomegalovirus infection status, the study brought together high-throughput TCR immunosequencing, statistical association of individual TCRs with disease status, and machine learning. An earlier analysis of 450 to 750 of the donors used high-throughput TCR beta sequencing to judge whether each TCR beta V gene segment behaved as functional or pseudogenic. Typing coverage differed by locus: A, B, C, DRB1 and DQB1 were typed in roughly 620-630 donors, DQA1 in about 510, DPA1 in some 610, and DPB1 in approximately 450. A later analysis re-analyzed previously published TCR beta repertoires from 650 to 800 donors and added high-resolution HLA genotyping to study TCR occurrence patterns. Rather than drawing on any new phenotypic data, the later analysis identified candidate immune exposures from TCR beta sequences and the way those sequences occurred across donors. On average, 235,054 unique TCR beta nucleotide sequences were sequenced per donor among several hundred genotyped donors of the cohort, with roughly 18% of those sequences being non-productive. Genome-wide SNP genotypes for about 55% of the roughly 670 donors were used in a later genetic analysis, which treated that subset as a discovery cohort. Every repertoire in the discovery cohort had been generated on one and the same sequencing platform. HLA typing included class I and class II loci at four-digit resolution. Roughly five DR-DQ haplotypes were treated as single units for association and clustering because of strong linkage in the cohort. The study at large found these results: When HLA alleles, especially DR and DQ, strongly co-occurred, TCR associations were difficult to assign to individual alleles. Because some donors lacked HLA typing at each locus, the association tests relied only on the typed subset. The classifier was reported to diagnose cytomegalovirus status with high specificity and sensitivity in both the original and validation cohorts. The sequencing pipeline was judged likely to have produced a cluster of highly shared sequence variants as a technical artifact. Correlated functional status among segregating V segments might be attributable to linkage disequilibrium, but an unknown experimental factor could not be ruled out. Some IMGT-functional V segments, including TRBV6-2 and TRBV6-3, could not be distinguished by the 87-base-pair reads and were therefore excluded. V-gene and J-gene trimming of TCR beta chains was associated with a missense DCLRE1C variant in a later genetic analysis, and the association was replicated in an independent cohort. A few of the identified cytomegalovirus-associated TCR beta chains were confirmed in vitro to be specific for cytomegalovirus antigens. Compared with the approximately 720-donor mean, donors in an Asian-associated ancestry cluster had fewer N-insertions in productive TCRs, according to a later genetic analysis. Roughly uniform sequencing depth across donors was assumed in presence/absence analyses, although this assumption may not hold. A later analysis found that HLA-associated TCR beta chains were more clonally expanded and had lower generation probabilities than equally common non-associated chains. While some public TCRs were present in many individuals, most TCR sequences turned up only very rarely across donors. The cohort was sequenced for TCR beta chains only, and without alpha or paired-chain data the features that could be detected were limited. At a false discovery rate of 0.05, a later analysis linked 15,000 to 20,000 TCR beta sequences to specific HLA alleles. The study gave a list of more than 150 TCR beta chains associated with cytomegalovirus. According to the authors, the approach could potentially be generalized to other disease states and immunological phenotypes. In a later analysis, TCR association rates were found to vary across HLA loci, with the most associated TCRs seen for DRB1 alleles and the fewest for HLA-C alleles. Over 15 rarely observed V segments, including chromosome 9 orphons, were excluded from the earlier analysis of some 590 of the donors because counts were too low. A further reported finding was that TCR beta sequences accurately predicted the HLA-A and HLA-B alleles for most subjects in the first cohort. Several of the top co-occurrence clusters appeared to be linked to parvovirus B19, influenza, CMV and Epstein-Barr virus, according to a later analysis. CMV serostatus was the only immune exposure information available for the cohort. A later analysis found that most CMV-associated TCR beta chains appeared HLA-restricted, with HLA associations seemingly driven largely by CMV exposure. In an earlier analysis of around 500 of the donors, most TCR beta V segments appeared in productive rearrangements about 90% or about 30% of the time, broadly matching IMGT annotations.

The library relied on the immunoSEQ multiplex PCR assay. A mixture of 60 forward primers for TCR Vbeta segments and 13 reverse primers for TCR Jbeta segments was used in the multiplex PCR. The CDR3 region of rearranged TCR beta genes was amplified from genomic DNA by a multiplex PCR assay. The amplified TCR beta libraries were sequenced on the Illumina HiSeq System as 87-base-pair reads. Per the source publication's procedure: A later analysis counted about 76 million unique TCR beta chains across the 550 to 800 repertoires, and 9.5 million to 11 million of these chains were shared by at least two donors. Raw reads were error-corrected and collapsed into unique sequences with a nearest-neighbor algorithm that merged closely related sequences to remove PCR and sequencing errors. CDR3 sequences were aligned to IMGT reference sequences to assign V, D and J gene segments. For a sequence to be retained, a match of at least six nucleotides was required to both a V gene segment and a J gene segment. Rearrangements were called productive when the CDR3 lacked stop codons and stayed in frame with V and J; all others were non-productive. Following IMGT convention, CDR3 was defined as the stretch from the second conserved V-encoded cysteine to the conserved J-encoded phenylalanine. In an earlier analysis of around 570 of the donors, sequences lacking an unambiguous match to a single V gene segment were excluded. An earlier analysis of 587 of the donors classified V segments as functional when productive rearrangements were above 56.7% and as segregating when the standard deviation between donors was above 5%. A statistical classification framework was developed to diagnose cytomegalovirus status using the catalog of TCR beta chain sequences. A later analysis assigned V and J genes by comparing TCR nucleotide sequences with IMGT/GENE-DB human TR gene sequences. A later analysis assigned CDR3 sequences and most-parsimonious VDJ recombination scenarios with the TCRdist pipeline. A later analysis defined each TCR beta chain by its CDR3 amino acid sequence plus V-gene family, and excluded reads lacking a unique V-gene family. A later analysis removed roughly 590 highly shared, low-generation-probability nucleotide sequences to deal with suspected cross-contamination and a sequencing artifact. A later analysis calculated a clonal expansion index for each public chain from normalized within-repertoire ranks of inferred template counts. A later analysis computed generation probabilities with a VDJ recombination model fitted to out-of-frame rearrangements, and checked the results against IGoR. In a later analysis, TCR-TCR, TCR-HLA and TCR-CMV co-occurrence was scored with hypergeometric tests, and a repertoire-size bias correction was applied to TCR pairs. In a later analysis, false discovery rates were estimated by permuting HLA or CMV assignments 20 times. A later analysis grouped co-occurring TCRs with DBSCAN, adding TCRdist sequence similarity when clustering within HLA-allele-positive subsets. Co-occurrence clustering excluded repertoires with fewer than 30,000 or more than 120,000 public chains, plus five with anomalous nucleotide sharing. The clones in this table, taken by TCRdb from immuneACCESS, are in-frame only. Not every clone is retained; where verified, under half of the shortfall comes from an unresolved V gene, and the cause of the rest is unknown. That table gives V, J and clone size, and the DNA gave D and trimming. This sample comprises roughly 150,000 clones, less than 9.5% of them detected only once. The ten largest clones add up to about 1.7% of the sample.

This TCR was recovered from a male donor in good health and CMV-seronegative. Recombination linked TRBV28 to TRBJ2-1; no D gene can be assigned with confidence. Material: PBMCs. The nucleotide sequence reads TGTGCCAGCAGTTTATATACGGGTGAGCAGTTCTTC. The translation is CASSLYTGEQFF. Reference TRBV28 and TRBJ2-1 proteins supply the regions before and after the CDR3; the full variable domain is: DVKVTQSSRYLVKRTGEKVFLECVQDMDHENMFWYRQDPGLGLRLIYFSYDVKMKEKGDIPEGYSVSREKKERFSLILESASTNQTSMYLCASSLYTGEQFFGPGTRLTVL.